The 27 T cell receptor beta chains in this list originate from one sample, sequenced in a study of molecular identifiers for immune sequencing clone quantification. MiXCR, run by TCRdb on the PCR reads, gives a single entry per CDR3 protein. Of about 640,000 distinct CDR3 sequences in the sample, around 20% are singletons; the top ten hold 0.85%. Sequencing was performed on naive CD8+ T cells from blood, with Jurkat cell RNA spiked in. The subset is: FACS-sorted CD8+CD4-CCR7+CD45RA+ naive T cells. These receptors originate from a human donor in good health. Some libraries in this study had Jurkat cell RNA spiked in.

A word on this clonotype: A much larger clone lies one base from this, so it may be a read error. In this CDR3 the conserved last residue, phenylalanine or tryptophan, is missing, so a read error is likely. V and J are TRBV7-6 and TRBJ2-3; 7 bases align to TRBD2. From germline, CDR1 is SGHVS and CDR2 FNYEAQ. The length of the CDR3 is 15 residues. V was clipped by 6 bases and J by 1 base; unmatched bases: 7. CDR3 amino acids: CASSWVAGGTDTQYV. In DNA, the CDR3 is TGTGCCAGCAGTTGGGTTGCGGGGGGCACAGATACGCAGTATGTT.

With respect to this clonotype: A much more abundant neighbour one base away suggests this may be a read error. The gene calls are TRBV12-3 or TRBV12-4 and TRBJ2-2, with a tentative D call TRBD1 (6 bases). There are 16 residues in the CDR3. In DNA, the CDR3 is TGTGTCAGCAGTTTAATGGGGGCTACAGGTACCGGGGAGCTGTTTTTT. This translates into CVSSLMGATGTGELFF.

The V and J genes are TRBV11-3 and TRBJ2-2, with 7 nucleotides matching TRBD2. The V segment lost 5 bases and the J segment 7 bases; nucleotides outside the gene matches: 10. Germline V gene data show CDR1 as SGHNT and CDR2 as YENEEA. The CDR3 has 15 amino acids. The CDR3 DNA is TGTGCCAGCAGCCTCGAGCGGGGCCTCGGCGGGGAGCTGTTTTTT. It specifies CASSLERGLGGELFF.

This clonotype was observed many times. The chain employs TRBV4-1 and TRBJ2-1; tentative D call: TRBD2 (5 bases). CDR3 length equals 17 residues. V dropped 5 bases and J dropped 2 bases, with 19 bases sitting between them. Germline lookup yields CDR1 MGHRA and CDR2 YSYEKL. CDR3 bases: TGCGCCAGCAGCGCAGATCAGACTACTAAAGCCTACAATGAGCAGTTCTTC. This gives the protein CASSADQTTKAYNEQFF.

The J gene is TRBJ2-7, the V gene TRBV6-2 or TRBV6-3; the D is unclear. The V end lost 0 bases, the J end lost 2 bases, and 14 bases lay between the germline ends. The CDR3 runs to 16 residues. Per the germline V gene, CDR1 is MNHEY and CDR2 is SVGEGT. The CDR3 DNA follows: TGTGCCAGCAGTTACTCGAGGTCTTTACCAACCTACGAGCAGTACTTC. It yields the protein CASSYSRSLPTYEQYF.

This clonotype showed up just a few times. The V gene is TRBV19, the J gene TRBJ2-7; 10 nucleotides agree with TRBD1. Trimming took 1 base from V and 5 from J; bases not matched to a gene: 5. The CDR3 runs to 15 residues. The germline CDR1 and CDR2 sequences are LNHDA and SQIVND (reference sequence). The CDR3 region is CASSIVLGTGDEQYF. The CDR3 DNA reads TGTGCCAGTAGTATAGTCCTTGGGACAGGGGACGAGCAGTACTTC.

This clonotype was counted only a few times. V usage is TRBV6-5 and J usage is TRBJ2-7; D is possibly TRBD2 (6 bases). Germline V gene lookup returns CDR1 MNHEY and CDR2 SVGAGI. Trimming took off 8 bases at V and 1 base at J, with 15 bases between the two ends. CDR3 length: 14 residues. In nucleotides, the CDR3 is TGTGCCAGCTGGGGGTGGGGGGAATCCTACGAGCAGTACTTC. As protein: CASWGWGESYEQYF.

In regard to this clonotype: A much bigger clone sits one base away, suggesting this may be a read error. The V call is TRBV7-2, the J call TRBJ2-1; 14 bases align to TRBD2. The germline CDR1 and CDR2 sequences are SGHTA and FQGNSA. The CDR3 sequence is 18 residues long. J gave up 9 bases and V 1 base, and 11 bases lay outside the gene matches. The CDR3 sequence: CASSLVKGLAGAGREQFF. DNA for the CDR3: TGTGCCAGCAGCTTAGTAAAGGGACTAGCGGGAGCCGGACGTGAGCAGTTCTTC. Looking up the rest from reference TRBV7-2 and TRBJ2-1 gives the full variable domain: GAGVSQSPSNKVTEKGKDVELRCDPISGHTALYWYRQSLGQGLEFLIYFQGNSAPDKSGLPSDRFSAERTGGSVSTLTIQRTQQEDSAVYLCASSLVKGLAGAGREQFFGPGTRLTVL.

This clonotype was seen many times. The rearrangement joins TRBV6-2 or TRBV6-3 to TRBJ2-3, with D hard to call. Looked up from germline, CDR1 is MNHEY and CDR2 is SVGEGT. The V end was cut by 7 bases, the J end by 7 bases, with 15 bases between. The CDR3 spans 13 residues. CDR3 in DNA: TGTGCCAGCACTCCGGAAATTTTCAATACGCAGTATTTT. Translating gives CASTPEIFNTQYF.

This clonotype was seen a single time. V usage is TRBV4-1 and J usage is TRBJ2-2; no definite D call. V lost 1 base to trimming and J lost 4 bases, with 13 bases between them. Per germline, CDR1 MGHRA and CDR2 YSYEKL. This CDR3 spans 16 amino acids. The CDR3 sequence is CASSQGPRATTGELFF. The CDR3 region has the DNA TGCGCCAGCAGCCAAGGCCCCCGGGCCACCACCGGGGAGCTGTTTTTT.

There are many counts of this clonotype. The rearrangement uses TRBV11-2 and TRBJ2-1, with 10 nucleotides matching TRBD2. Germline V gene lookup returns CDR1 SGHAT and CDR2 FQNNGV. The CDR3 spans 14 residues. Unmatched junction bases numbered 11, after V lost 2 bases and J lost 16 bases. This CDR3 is CASSLSRGSGGAFF. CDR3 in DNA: TGTGCCAGCAGCTTAAGTAGGGGGAGCGGGGGGGCTTTCTTC.

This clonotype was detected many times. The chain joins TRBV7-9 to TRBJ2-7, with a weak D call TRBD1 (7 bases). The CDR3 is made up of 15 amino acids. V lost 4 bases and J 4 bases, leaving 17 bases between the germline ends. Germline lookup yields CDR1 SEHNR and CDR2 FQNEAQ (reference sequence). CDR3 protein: CASSSRDSSFYEQYF. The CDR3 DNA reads TGTGCCAGCAGCTCGCGGGACAGCTCTTTTTACGAGCAGTACTTC.

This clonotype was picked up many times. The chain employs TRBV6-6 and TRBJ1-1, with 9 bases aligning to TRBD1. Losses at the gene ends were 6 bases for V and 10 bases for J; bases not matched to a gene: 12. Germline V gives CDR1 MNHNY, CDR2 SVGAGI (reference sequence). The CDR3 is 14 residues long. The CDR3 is CASRDGQGPILAFF. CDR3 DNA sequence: TGTGCCAGCAGAGACGGACAGGGGCCCATTTTAGCTTTCTTT.

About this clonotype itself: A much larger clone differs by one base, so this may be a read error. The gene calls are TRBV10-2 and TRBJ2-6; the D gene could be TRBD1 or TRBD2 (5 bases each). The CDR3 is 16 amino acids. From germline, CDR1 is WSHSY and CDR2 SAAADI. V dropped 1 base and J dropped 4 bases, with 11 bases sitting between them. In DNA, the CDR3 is TGCGCCAGCAGTGAGTTGGGGACGCAGGGGGCCAACGTCCTGACTTTC. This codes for CASSELGTQGANVLTF.

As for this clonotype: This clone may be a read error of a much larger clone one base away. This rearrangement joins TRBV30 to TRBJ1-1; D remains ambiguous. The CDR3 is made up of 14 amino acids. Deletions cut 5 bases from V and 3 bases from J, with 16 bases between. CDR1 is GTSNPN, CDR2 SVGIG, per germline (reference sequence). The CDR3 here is CAWEEGGPDTEAFF. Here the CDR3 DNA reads TGTGCCTGGGAAGAGGGCGGACCGGACACTGAAGCTTTCTTT.

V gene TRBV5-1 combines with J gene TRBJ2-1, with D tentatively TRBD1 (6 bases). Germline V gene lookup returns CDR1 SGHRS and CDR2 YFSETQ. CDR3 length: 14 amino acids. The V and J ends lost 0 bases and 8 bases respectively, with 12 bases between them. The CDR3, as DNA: TGCGCCAGCAGCTTGGCGGTGGGGGCGTATGAGCAGTTCTTC. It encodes CASSLAVGAYEQFF.

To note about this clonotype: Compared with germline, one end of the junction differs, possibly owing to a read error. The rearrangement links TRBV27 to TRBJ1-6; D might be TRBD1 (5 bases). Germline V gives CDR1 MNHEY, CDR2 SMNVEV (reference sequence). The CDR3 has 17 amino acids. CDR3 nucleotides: TGTGCCAGCAGTTTAACAGGCCCCGAATTCAATAATCCACCCCTCCACTTT. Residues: CASSLTGPEFNNPPLHF.

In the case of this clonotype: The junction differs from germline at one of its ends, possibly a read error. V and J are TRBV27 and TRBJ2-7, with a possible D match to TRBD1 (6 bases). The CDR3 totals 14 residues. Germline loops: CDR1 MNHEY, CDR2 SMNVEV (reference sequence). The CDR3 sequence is CAGSLAGAAYEQYF. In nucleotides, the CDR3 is TGTGCCGGCAGTTTAGCAGGGGCCGCCTACGAGCAGTACTTC.

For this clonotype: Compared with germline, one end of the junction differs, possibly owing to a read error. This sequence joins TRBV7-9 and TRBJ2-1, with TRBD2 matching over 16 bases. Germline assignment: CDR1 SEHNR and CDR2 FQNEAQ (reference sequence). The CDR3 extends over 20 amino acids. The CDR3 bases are TGTGCCAGCAGCCCGGGACTAGCGGGAGGGATACCCCGTTCCTACAATGAGCGGTTCTTC. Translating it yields CASSPGLAGGIPRSYNERFF.

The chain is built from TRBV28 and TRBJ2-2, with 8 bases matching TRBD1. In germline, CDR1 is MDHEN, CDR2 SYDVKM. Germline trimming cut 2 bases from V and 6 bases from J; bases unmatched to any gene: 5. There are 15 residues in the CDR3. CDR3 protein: CASSLTGGLSGELFF. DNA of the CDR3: TGTGCCAGCAGTTTAACAGGGGGTTTGTCCGGGGAGCTGTTTTTT.

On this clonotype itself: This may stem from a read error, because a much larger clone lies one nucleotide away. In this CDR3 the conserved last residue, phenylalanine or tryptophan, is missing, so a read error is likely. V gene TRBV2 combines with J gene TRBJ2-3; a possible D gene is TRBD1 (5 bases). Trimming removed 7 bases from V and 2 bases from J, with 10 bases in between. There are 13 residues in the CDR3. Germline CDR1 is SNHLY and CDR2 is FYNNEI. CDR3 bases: TGTGCCAGCACAGACAGATTCACAGATACGCAGTATTCT. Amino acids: CASTDRFTDTQYS.

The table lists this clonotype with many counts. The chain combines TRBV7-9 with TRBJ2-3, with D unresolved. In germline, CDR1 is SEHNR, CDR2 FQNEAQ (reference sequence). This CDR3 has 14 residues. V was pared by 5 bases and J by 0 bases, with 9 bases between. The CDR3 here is CASSRATSTDTQYF. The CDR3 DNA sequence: TGTGCCAGCAGCCGGGCAACTAGCACAGATACGCAGTATTTT.

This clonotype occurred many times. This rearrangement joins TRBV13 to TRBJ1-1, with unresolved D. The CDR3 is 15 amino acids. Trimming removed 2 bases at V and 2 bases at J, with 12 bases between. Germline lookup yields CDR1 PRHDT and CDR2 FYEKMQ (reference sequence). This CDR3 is CASSLNSVKNTEAFF. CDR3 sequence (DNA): TGTGCCAGCAGCTTAAACAGCGTAAAAAACACTGAAGCTTTCTTT.

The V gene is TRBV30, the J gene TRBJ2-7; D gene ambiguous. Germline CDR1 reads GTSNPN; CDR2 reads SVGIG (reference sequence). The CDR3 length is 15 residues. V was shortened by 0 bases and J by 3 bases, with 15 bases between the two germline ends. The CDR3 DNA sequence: TGTGCCTGGAGTGTACTGGCTTCCAACTTCTACGAGCAGTACTTC. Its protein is CAWSVLASNFYEQYF.

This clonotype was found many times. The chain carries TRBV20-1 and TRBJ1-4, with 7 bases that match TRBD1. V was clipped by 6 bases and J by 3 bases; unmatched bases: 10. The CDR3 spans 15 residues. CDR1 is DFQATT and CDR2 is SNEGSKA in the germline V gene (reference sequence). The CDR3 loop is CSAIPDRASNEKLFF. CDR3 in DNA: TGCAGTGCGATCCCCGACAGGGCATCTAATGAAAAACTGTTTTTT.

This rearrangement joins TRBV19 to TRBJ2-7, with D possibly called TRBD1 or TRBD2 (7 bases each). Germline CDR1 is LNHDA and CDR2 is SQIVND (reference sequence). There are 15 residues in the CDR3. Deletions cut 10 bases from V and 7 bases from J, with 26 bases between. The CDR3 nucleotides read TGTGCCACCCTAGGGGCGCTAGCGGCGACAGGGGAGCAGTACTTC. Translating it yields CATLGALAATGEQYF.

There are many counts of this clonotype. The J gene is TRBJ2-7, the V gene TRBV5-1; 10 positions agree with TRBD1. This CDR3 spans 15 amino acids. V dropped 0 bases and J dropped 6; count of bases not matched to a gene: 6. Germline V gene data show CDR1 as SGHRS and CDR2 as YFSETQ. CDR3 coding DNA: TGCGCCAGCAGCTTGGTGGGACAGGGGTACCCCGAGCAGTACTTC. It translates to CASSLVGQGYPEQYF.